This T cell receptor (beta chain) emerged from a study of OX40 agonist ivuxolimab in advanced cancers. Libraries were prepared by immunoSEQ multiplex PCR; TCRdb keeps only in-frame clonotypes and omits some of them. The repertoire has nearly 60,000 clones, approximately 88% of them found once; the top ten carry over 3%. The CDR3 has 16 amino acids. The V gene is TRBV21-1, the J gene TRBJ2-3; the D call TRBD1 from the table was never checked on the DNA. TRBV21-1 is termed a pseudogene. The input for sequencing was CD4+ or CD8+ T cells sorted from blood, taken in a trial of the OX40 agonist ivuxolimab. The clonotype originates from an adult with an advanced solid tumor such as melanoma, head and neck, liver or kidney cancer. The CDR3, as DNA: TGTGCCAGCACCCTACGGACAGGGGGCTTTTTTGATACGCAGTATTTT. The encoded protein is CASTLRTGGFFDTQYF.